This TCR beta chain was found in a study of T cell responses to AZD1222 COVID-19 vaccine. For the study at large: Some second doses came at about 4 weeks and others at about 12 weeks; these were pooled. Overall study findings and caveats: Dominant CD4 TCR responses targeted spike regions 160-218 and 743-854.

V was clipped by 4 bases and J by 0 bases, with 10 bases between them. The CDR3 length is 15 residues. Germline CDR1 is SGHTA and CDR2 is FQGNSA. This clone occurred once. The antigen is not known. The protocol was immunoSEQ multiplex PCR, while the TCRdb copy is restricted to in-frame clones and leaves out a portion. The sample has more than 90,000 clones; 90% are singletons. This receptor was identified in an adult in good health. The chain combines TRBV7-2 with TRBJ1-3; no reliable D call. The source was peripheral blood, collected on day 0 of AZD1222 vaccination. The CDR3, as DNA: TGTGCCAGCAGCTCTTGGGTTTCCTCTGGAAACACCATATATTTT. This translates into CASSSWVSSGNTIYF.